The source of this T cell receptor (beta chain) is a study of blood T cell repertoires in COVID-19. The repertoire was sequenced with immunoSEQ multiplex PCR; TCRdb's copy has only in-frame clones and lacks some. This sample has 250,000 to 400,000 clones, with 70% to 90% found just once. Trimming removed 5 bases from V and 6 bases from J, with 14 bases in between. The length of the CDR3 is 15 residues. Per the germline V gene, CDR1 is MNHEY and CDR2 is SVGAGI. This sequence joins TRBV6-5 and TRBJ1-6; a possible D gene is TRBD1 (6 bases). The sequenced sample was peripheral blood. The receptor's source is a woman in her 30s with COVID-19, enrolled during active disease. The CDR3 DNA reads TGTGCCAGCAGTCCCGTAGGGGGGGGTAATTCACCCCTCCACTTT. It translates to CASSPVGGGNSPLHF.